The 2 T cell receptor beta chains presented below share a single source sample, sequenced in a study of identical twins. TCRdb recomputed calls from the 5' RACE reads with MiXCR, one row per CDR3 protein. The sample consists of approximately 470,000 distinct CDR3 sequences, approximately 15% of them appearing once. The same sample was also studied in work on yellow fever vaccine responses in identical twins.

What was sequenced was CD4+ T cells sorted from blood. The receptors stem from a woman under 30 in good health.

V is TRBV28 and J is TRBJ2-5; D gene unclear. There are 17 residues in the CDR3. The germline V and J ends were trimmed by 3 bases and 5 bases, with 22 bases remaining between them. The germline gives CDR1 MDHEN, CDR2 SYDVKM. The CDR3 nucleotides are TGTGCCAGCAGTTTGGATAATGCCTTCAAGGCCCAGGAGACCCAGTACTTC. It codes for CASSLDNAFKAQETQYF.

This clonotype has only a few counts. The J gene is TRBJ2-7, the V gene TRBV2; TRBD2 agrees at 8 bases. CDR1 is SNHLY and CDR2 is FYNNEI in the germline V gene. The CDR3 is 17 amino acids. Unmatched junction bases numbered 9, after V lost 2 bases and J lost 0 bases. The DNA for the CDR3 is TGTGCCAGCAGTGAAACTCCCCTAGCGGGCCTCTCCTACGAGCAGTACTTC. Encoded protein: CASSETPLAGLSYEQYF.